Shown below are 22 T cell receptor beta chains from a single sample sequenced in a study of tissue T cells after allogeneic stem cell transplantation. Noted time point: mouse harvest day 7 after allogeneic transplant. The graft held 10^6 splenic CD5+ T cells and 10^7 T-cell-depleted bone marrow cells. Data came from immunoSEQ multiplex PCR; TCRdb stores just in-frame clones and leaves some out. This table has approximately 5,000 clones, roughly 52% appearing once. The sequenced sample consisted of gut tissue. These receptor sequences come from a female BALB/c mouse given C57BL/6 T cells with graft-versus-host disease after an allogeneic hematopoietic cell transplant.

This clone occurred a few times. Any gene name here is a mouse gene name. From the germline J gene comes the end of the CDR3, since the read stops 1 residue before it. V usage is TRBV3 and J usage is TRBJ1-1; no clear D. The V and J ends lost 3 bases and 5 bases respectively, with 4 bases between them. Looked up from germline, CDR1 is SNHLY and CDR2 is FYNGKV (reference sequence). The CDR3 consists of 11 residues. The CDR3 DNA, read in part, is TGTGCCAGCAGCTTTCCAACAGAAGTCTTC. This sequence encodes CASSFPTEVF. The entire CDR3 protein reads CASSFPTEVFF.

Comments on this clone: Germline and genes here are mouse. The read ends 1 residue shy of where the CDR3 ends; the end is completed using the germline J gene. The chain has TRBV26 and TRBJ1-6; tentatively, D is TRBD1 (5 bases). TRBJ1-6 is an open reading frame, and its role is uncertain. V was trimmed by 1 base and J by 3 bases, leaving 7 bases between them. Looked up from germline, CDR1 is KGHPV and CDR2 is FQNQEV (reference sequence). This CDR3 is built from 15 residues. Partial CDR3 DNA: TGTGCCAGCAGTCTGTGGAGGGGCTATAATTCGCCCCTCTAC. Translation gives CASSLWRGYNSPLY. The whole CDR3 is CASSLWRGYNSPLYF.

A remark on this clone: Genes and germline are mouse. The read terminates 1 residue before the CDR3 end, so the remaining end is supplied by the germline J gene. This rearrangement joins TRBV13-1 to TRBJ2-7; 10 bases map to TRBD2. The V gene's germline CDR1 is NSHNY and CDR2 SYGAGN. The CDR3 length is 14 residues. Trimming removed 5 bases from V and 3 bases from J; junction bases left unmatched: 5. The CDR3 DNA, read in part, is TGTGCCAGCAGCCCGGACTGGGGGCGCTATGAACAGTAC. This codes for CASSPDWGRYEQY. The whole CDR3 reads CASSPDWGRYEQYF.

This clone is termed medium-sized. Mouse names are used for the genes. The read ends 1 residue before the CDR3 terminus; that terminus is restored from the germline J gene. The chain couples TRBV13-2 to TRBJ2-4; 11 bases fit TRBD2. The germline V gene encodes CDR1 NNHNN and CDR2 SYGAGS (reference sequence). V dropped 5 bases and J dropped 2; count of bases not matched to a gene: 1. The CDR3 has 14 amino acids. The CDR3 here is CASGGLGVQNTLYF. The sequenced part of the CDR3 DNA is TGTGCCAGCGGGGGACTGGGGGTTCAAAACACCTTGTAC.

Details on this clone: Gene names refer to mouse genes. The read halts 1 residue ahead of the CDR3 end, with the missing end drawn from the germline J gene. This chain joins TRBV12-2 and TRBJ2-1; D may match TRBD1 or TRBD2 (5 bases each). Germline CDR1 and CDR2: SGHLS and HYDKME. Trimming cost V 0 bases and J 5 bases, with 7 bases left between them. This CDR3 contains 13 residues. The CDR3 sequence: CASSLVGHAEQFF. Partial CDR3 DNA: TGTGCCAGCTCTCTCGTGGGACATGCTGAGCAGTTC.

The sample holds one count of this clone. Here the gene names and germline are mouse. Read coverage stops 1 residue before the CDR3 terminus; the germline J gene supplies the remainder. The gene calls are TRBV26 and TRBJ2-5; TRBD1 matches 7 bases. Per the germline V gene, CDR1 is KGHPV and CDR2 is FQNQEV (reference sequence). Losses at the gene ends were 5 bases for V and 1 base for J; bases not matched to a gene: 0. The CDR3 spans 13 residues. CDR3 sequence: CASSGTDQDTQYF. Incomplete CDR3 DNA: TGTGCCAGCAGTGGGACAGACCAAGACACCCAGTAC. Filled out from reference TRBV26 and TRBJ2-5, the complete variable domain reads NSKVIQTPRYLVKGQGQKAKMRCIPEKGHPVVFWYQQNKNNEFKFLINFQNQEVLQQIDMTEKRFSAECPSNSPCSLEIQSSEAGDSALYLCASSGTDQDTQYFGPGTRLLVL.

Details on this clone: Mouse names are used for the genes. The missing CDR3 end, 1 residue past where the read stops, is filled in from the germline J gene. The rearrangement links TRBV26 to TRBJ1-1; 8 bases line up with TRBD1. The CDR3 has 13 amino acids. Per germline, CDR1 KGHPV and CDR2 FQNQEV (reference sequence). The trim removed 6 bases at V and 4 bases at J, leaving 4 bases unmatched. The CDR3 reads CASSRTGSTEVFF. The part of the CDR3 DNA that was read is TGTGCCAGCAGCAGGACAGGGAGCACAGAAGTCTTC. The complete variable domain, with remaining parts taken from reference TRBV26 and TRBJ1-1, reads NSKVIQTPRYLVKGQGQKAKMRCIPEKGHPVVFWYQQNKNNEFKFLINFQNQEVLQQIDMTEKRFSAECPSNSPCSLEIQSSEAGDSALYLCASSRTGSTEVFFGKGTRLTVV.

Note on this clone: Mouse gene names and germline throughout. CDR3 DNA, as far as it was read: TGTGCCAGCAGCTTAAACGGGGGTAACTATGCTGAGCAGTTC. Translation: CASSLNGGNYAEQF. The whole CDR3 sequence is CASSLNGGNYAEQFF. The chain is built from TRBV3 and TRBJ2-1, with D perhaps given as TRBD1 or TRBD2 (5 bases each). The CDR3 goes on 1 residue after the read ends, and that part is filled in from the germline J gene. The CDR3 consists of 15 residues. Germline loops: CDR1 SNHLY, CDR2 FYNGKV (reference sequence). Trimming left V 2 bases short and J 0 bases short, with 8 bases between.

This clone was seen a single time. Gene names are mouse gene names. From the germline J gene comes the end of the CDR3, since the read stops 1 residue before it. The chain is built from TRBV3 and TRBJ1-1; D may be TRBD1 (6 bases). Deletions cut 3 bases from V and 3 bases from J, with 14 bases between. The CDR3 runs to 15 residues. Germline CDR1 is SNHLY and CDR2 is FYNGKV (reference sequence). CDR3 sequence: CASSFMGAPDTEVFF. The sequenced part of the CDR3 DNA is TGTGCCAGCAGCTTTATGGGGGCGCCGGACACAGAAGTCTTC.

This clone was counted a few times. Gene labels here are mouse ones. The sequenced fragment ends 1 residue before the CDR3 boundary, so the rest is inferred from the germline J gene. The chain couples TRBV23 to TRBJ1-2; TRBD1 was called by the table and not checked on the DNA. The CDR3 loop spans 14 amino acids. Germline values: CDR1 KGHTA, CDR2 FQNQQP. CDR3 DNA (partial): TGCTCCAGCAGTCAAGGGACAACAAACTCCGACTACACC. Translated: CSSSQGTTNSDYT. The whole CDR3 reads CSSSQGTTNSDYTF. The full variable domain, in which reference TRBV23 and TRBJ1-2 provide the parts outside the CDR3, is DAAVTQKPRYLIKMKGQEAEMKCIPEKGHTAVFWYQQKQSKELKFLIYFQNQQPLDQIDMVKERFSAVCPSSSLCSLGIRTCEAEDSALYLCSSSQGTTNSDYTFGSGTRLLVI.

By share of the sample, this clone is medium-sized (0.01 to 0.1%). Germline and genes: mouse. The read terminates 1 residue before the CDR3 end, so the remaining end is supplied by the germline J gene. This sequence joins TRBV13-1 and TRBJ1-1; TRBD1 matches 10 bases. Germline-derived CDR1 and CDR2 are NSHNY and SYGAGN. J was trimmed by 10 bases and V by 3 bases; bases with no gene match: 0. CDR3 size: 11 residues. CDR3 DNA (partial): TGTGCCAGCAGTGGGGACAGGGGAGTCTTC. It yields the protein CASSGDRGVF. The CDR3 as a whole reads CASSGDRGVFF.

In regard to this clone: Gene names are the mouse ones. The missing CDR3 end, 1 residue past where the read stops, is filled in from the germline J gene. This chain connects TRBV23 to TRBJ2-7; the table's D call, TRBD1, was not checked against the DNA. Germline V lookup: CDR1 KGHTA, CDR2 FQNQQP. The CDR3 totals 14 residues. The CDR3 bases that were read are TGCTCCAGCAGTCAAGGGACAGGGTCTGGAGAACAGTAC. Its translation is CSSSQGTGSGEQY. The entire CDR3 is CSSSQGTGSGEQYF.

Of note for this clone: Gene names are mouse gene names. The read terminates 1 residue ahead of where the CDR3 ends, so the germline J gene completes it. V gene TRBV3 combines with J gene TRBJ1-2; D is unresolved. The CDR3 sequence is 14 residues long. Between the trimmed V and J ends, which lost 2 bases and 0 bases, there was a span of 7 bases. The germline V gene encodes CDR1 SNHLY and CDR2 FYNGKV (reference sequence). The CDR3 DNA, read in part, is TGTGCCAGCAGCTTATTCTCAGCAAACTCCGACTACACC. Its protein is CASSLFSANSDYT. The entire CDR3 protein is CASSLFSANSDYTF.

Concerning this clone: Gene names and germline refer to mouse. The read comes to an end 1 residue before the CDR3 does, leaving the germline J gene to fill in the end. The genes are TRBV12-1 and TRBJ2-5; 11 positions agree with TRBD2. The CDR3 covers 14 residues. Germline CDR1 reads SGHSN; CDR2 reads HYEKVE. After removal of 3 bases from V and 4 bases from J, the junction contained 2 bases not matched to a gene. The CDR3 is CASSGDWGKDTQYF. The covered CDR3 bases are TGTGCCAGCTCTGGGGACTGGGGGAAAGACACCCAGTAC. The full variable domain, with the rest looked up from reference TRBV12-1 and TRBJ2-5, is DSGVVQSPRHIIKEKGGRSVLTCIPISGHSNVVWYQQTLGKELKFLIQHYEKVERDKGFLPSRFSVQQFDDYHSEMNMSALELEDSAMYFCASSGDWGKDTQYFGPGTRLLVL.

As for this clone: Mouse names are used for the genes. The read falls 1 residue short of the CDR3 end, and the missing part is taken from the germline J gene. V usage is TRBV14 and J usage is TRBJ1-1, with TRBD1 matching over 10 bases. The J segment lost 4 bases and the V segment lost 5 bases, leaving 5 bases of the junction unmatched. The CDR3 is 14 residues long. Per germline, CDR1 SGHDT and CDR2 FRDEAV. Here the CDR3 reads CASSRQGAGTEVFF. Partial CDR3 DNA: TGTGCCAGCAGCCGACAGGGGGCGGGCACAGAAGTCTTC.

In this sample, this clone turned up once. The germline and genes are mouse ones. The read finishes 1 residue shy of the CDR3 end, and the germline J gene is used to complete it. The V gene is TRBV12-1, the J gene TRBJ2-5; 9 bases line up with TRBD2. The V segment lost 2 bases and the J segment 0 bases; nucleotides outside the gene matches: 2. Germline CDR1 SGHSN, CDR2 HYEKVE. The CDR3 runs 15 residues. CDR3 DNA, as far as it was read: TGTGCCAGCTCTCGACTGGGGGTTAACCAAGACACCCAGTAC. Its translation is CASSRLGVNQDTQY. The entire CDR3 sequence reads CASSRLGVNQDTQYF.

Points on this clone: Gene names and germline refer to mouse. The read ends 1 residue before the CDR3 terminus; that terminus is restored from the germline J gene. The chain recombines TRBV16 with TRBJ2-1, with 9 bases that match TRBD2. The CDR3 runs 14 residues. Germline assignment: CDR1 SGHSA and CDR2 FRNQAP. With 4 bases clipped from V and 7 bases from J, the junction kept 5 bases outside the gene matches. Here the CDR3 reads CASSSDWGRAEQFF. Incomplete CDR3 DNA: TGTGCAAGCAGCTCCGACTGGGGGCGGGCTGAGCAGTTC.

Regarding this clone: The genes are named according to mouse. The read ends 1 residue before the CDR3 terminus; that terminus is restored from the germline J gene. The rearrangement joins TRBV26 to TRBJ2-2, with D maybe TRBD1 (6 bases). Germline assignment: CDR1 KGHPV and CDR2 FQNQEV (reference sequence). The CDR3 has 14 amino acids. The germline V and J ends were trimmed by 4 bases and 0 bases, with 6 bases remaining between them. This chain's CDR3 is CASSQGANTGQLYF. Incomplete CDR3 DNA: TGTGCCAGCAGTCAGGGGGCAAACACCGGGCAGCTCTAC.

There are a few counts of this clone. Each gene name is a mouse one. The read stops 1 residue short of the end of the CDR3; the missing end is completed from the germline J gene. The chain carries TRBV14 and TRBJ2-2; D may be TRBD1 or TRBD2 (5 bases each). Germline CDR1 reads SGHDT; CDR2 reads FRDEAV. The CDR3 runs to 14 residues. Trimming stripped 0 bases from V and 3 bases from J, with 6 bases between. CDR3 DNA (partial): TGTGCCAGCAGTTTCTGGGACGACACCGGGCAGCTCTAC. It is translated as CASSFWDDTGQLY. The whole CDR3 sequence reads CASSFWDDTGQLYF.

To note about this clone: The gene names given are mouse names. CDR3 bases read: TGTGCCAGCAGCCTCAGGGGGCCGGGCACAGAAGTCTTC. Translating gives CASSLRGPGTEVF. The full CDR3 protein is CASSLRGPGTEVFF. The J gene is TRBJ1-1, the V gene TRBV3; 8 bases are a match to TRBD1. The CDR3 end is not reached by the read, which stops 1 residue before it; the germline J gene fills it in. Germline assignment: CDR1 SNHLY and CDR2 FYNGKV (reference sequence). Unmatched junction bases numbered 6, after V lost 5 bases and J lost 4 bases. The CDR3 totals 14 residues.

About this clone: Mouse gene names apply. The read halts 1 residue ahead of the CDR3 end, with the missing end drawn from the germline J gene. This chain links TRBV19 with TRBJ1-2; D remains unclear. Germline-derived CDR1 and CDR2 are FNHDT and SITEND (reference sequence). Trimming removed 8 bases from V and 4 bases from J, with 6 bases in between. The CDR3 spans 10 residues. The CDR3 region is CARETSDYTF. Incomplete CDR3 DNA: TGTGCCAGGGAGACCTCCGACTACACC.

Remarks on this clone: Mouse germline and gene names are used. The read comes to an end 1 residue before the CDR3 does, leaving the germline J gene to fill in the end. The rearrangement links TRBV1 to TRBJ1-6, with TRBD1 matching 7 bases. TRBJ1-6 is classed as an ORF, of uncertain function. CDR1 and CDR2 (germline): NSQYPW, LRSPGD (reference sequence). The CDR3 loop spans 16 amino acids. V was pared by 3 bases and J by 5 bases, with 7 bases of the junction left unmatched. Partial CDR3 DNA: TGCACCTGCAGTGCGCGGGACAGAGGGGATAATTCGCCCCTCTAC. Translating it yields CTCSARDRGDNSPLY. The CDR3, in full, reads CTCSARDRGDNSPLYF.